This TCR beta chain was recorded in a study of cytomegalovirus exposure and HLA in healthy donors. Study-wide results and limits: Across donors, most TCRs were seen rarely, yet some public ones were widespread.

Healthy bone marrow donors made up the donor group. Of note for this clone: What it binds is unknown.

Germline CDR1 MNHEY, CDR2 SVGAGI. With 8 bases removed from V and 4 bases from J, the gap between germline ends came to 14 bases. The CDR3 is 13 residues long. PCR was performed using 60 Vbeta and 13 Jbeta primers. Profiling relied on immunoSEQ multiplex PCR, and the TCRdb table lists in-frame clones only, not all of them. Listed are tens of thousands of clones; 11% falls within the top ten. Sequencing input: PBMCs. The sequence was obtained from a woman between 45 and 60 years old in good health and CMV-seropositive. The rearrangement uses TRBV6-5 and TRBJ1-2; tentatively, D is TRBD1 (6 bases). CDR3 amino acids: CASLRGAGYGYTF. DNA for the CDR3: TGTGCCAGCCTCCGGGGGGCTGGCTATGGCTACACCTTC.